This is a list of T cell receptor beta chains from one sample in a study of beta chain features in type 1 diabetes. Here immunoSEQ multiplex PCR was the method, and the copy in TCRdb shows in-frame clones only, minus some. The sample records about 150,000 clones, about a tenth being singletons. Sequencing was performed on central memory CD4+ T cells from blood. These receptors were collected from a man between 25 and 39 years old with type 1 diabetes. Each CDR3 is given with its conserved first and last residue. Fields, in order: D gene, J gene, V gene, clone size, CDR3 DNA, CDR3 protein. D genes are given only for firm matches. Where a row states a size, it is once, few, many or the class of an expanded clone; other rows omit it.

d_gene: .
j_gene: TRBJ2-1
v_gene: TRBV29-1
abundance: few
CDR3nt: TGCAGCGTTTGGACAATCACCTACAATGAGCAGTTCTTC
CDR3aa: CSVWTITYNEQFF

d_gene: .
j_gene: TRBJ2-7
v_gene: TRBV28
abundance: few
CDR3nt: TGTGCCAGCAGTTTAGGGCCGGGGCCGCGGGGCGAGCAGTACTTC
CDR3aa: CASSLGPGPRGEQYF

d_gene: TRBD1
j_gene: TRBJ2-7
v_gene: TRBV11-1
abundance: .
CDR3nt: TGTGCCAGCAGCCCGAGACAGGGGAGCCGGGAGCAGTACTTC
CDR3aa: CASSPRQGSREQYF

d_gene: .
j_gene: TRBJ2-3
v_gene: TRBV30
abundance: .
CDR3nt: TGTGCCGGTTCGACAGGGCGGGGAGATACGCAGTATTTT
CDR3aa: CAGSTGRGDTQYF

d_gene: .
j_gene: TRBJ1-2
v_gene: TRBV6-1
abundance: few
CDR3nt: TGTGCCAGCAGTGAAGCCCCCGACAGGCTCTATGGCTACACCTTC
CDR3aa: CASSEAPDRLYGYTF

d_gene: TRBD1
j_gene: TRBJ2-6
v_gene: TRBV4-3
abundance: .
CDR3nt: TGCGCCAGCAGCCAAGAACTTACAGGGGGCTATTCTGGGGCCAACGTCCTGACTTTC
CDR3aa: CASSQELTGGYSGANVLTF

d_gene: TRBD2
j_gene: TRBJ2-3
v_gene: TRBV6-5
abundance: .
CDR3nt: TGTGCCAGCAGAGGTTTGGGACTAGCGGAAGATACGCAGTATTTT
CDR3aa: CASRGLGLAEDTQYF

d_gene: .
j_gene: TRBJ1-2
v_gene: TRBV19
abundance: few
CDR3nt: TGTGCCAGTAGTCTTCCTCGACCGAGGACAGCCTATGGCTACACCTTC
CDR3aa: CASSLPRPRTAYGYTF

d_gene: .
j_gene: TRBJ2-5
v_gene: TRBV7-9
abundance: few
CDR3nt: TGTGCCAGCAGCCAAGCAGGTTCGGAGACCCAGTACTTC
CDR3aa: CASSQAGSETQYF

d_gene: TRBD2
j_gene: TRBJ2-5
v_gene: TRBV7-6
abundance: .
CDR3nt: TGTGCCAGCACCTATCGGGAGGGCGTTCCGGAGACCCAGTACTTC
CDR3aa: CASTYREGVPETQYF

d_gene: .
j_gene: TRBJ1-5
v_gene: TRBV2
abundance: few
CDR3nt: TGTGCCAGCAGTGAAAGCGGGTATTTGGAGCCCCAGCATTTT
CDR3aa: CASSESGYLEPQHF

d_gene: TRBD2
j_gene: TRBJ2-7
v_gene: TRBV4-3
abundance: few
CDR3nt: TGCGCCAGCAGCCAACGTAGCGGGGGTTACTACGAGCAGTACTTC
CDR3aa: CASSQRSGGYYEQYF

d_gene: .
j_gene: TRBJ2-7
v_gene: TRBV6-1
abundance: few
CDR3nt: TGTGCCAGCAGTGAAGAATTGAGAGGGCTAGCCGAGCAGTACTTC
CDR3aa: CASSEELRGLAEQYF

d_gene: .
j_gene: TRBJ1-2
v_gene: TRBV11-2
abundance: .
CDR3nt: TGTGCCAGCAGCTTAGTTTCCGGGAACTATGGCTACACCTTC
CDR3aa: CASSLVSGNYGYTF

d_gene: TRBD1
j_gene: TRBJ2-2
v_gene: TRBV25-1
abundance: few
CDR3nt: TGTGCCAGCAGTGAATGGCGGGTCGGGACAGCGAACACCGGGGAGCTGTTTTTT
CDR3aa: CASSEWRVGTANTGELFF

d_gene: TRBD1
j_gene: TRBJ2-7
v_gene: TRBV29-1
abundance: few
CDR3nt: TGCAGCGTCTCCGGGACAGCGGCTAACGAGCAGTACTTC
CDR3aa: CSVSGTAANEQYF

d_gene: TRBD2
j_gene: TRBJ2-5
v_gene: TRBV7-2
abundance: .
CDR3nt: TGTGCCAGCAGCCTTGGACTAGCGGGAGTGGAGACCCAGTACTTC
CDR3aa: CASSLGLAGVETQYF

d_gene: .
j_gene: TRBJ2-2
v_gene: TRBV14
abundance: .
CDR3nt: TGTGCCAGCCGGTGGACGGGAAGCACCGGGGAGCTGTTTTTT
CDR3aa: CASRWTGSTGELFF

d_gene: TRBD2
j_gene: TRBJ2-1
v_gene: TRBV7-2
abundance: few
CDR3nt: TGTGCCAGCACCCTGACTAGCGGGAGCAATGAGCAGTTCTTC
CDR3aa: CASTLTSGSNEQFF

d_gene: TRBD2
j_gene: TRBJ2-3
v_gene: TRBV2
abundance: .
CDR3nt: TGTGCCAGCAGTGGGGACGGGAGGGCAGATACGCAGTATTTT
CDR3aa: CASSGDGRADTQYF

d_gene: TRBD2
j_gene: TRBJ2-7
v_gene: TRBV9
abundance: .
CDR3nt: TGTGCCAGCAGCCCTGGGACTAATTCCTACGAGCAGTACTTC
CDR3aa: CASSPGTNSYEQYF

d_gene: TRBD2
j_gene: TRBJ2-7
v_gene: TRBV28
abundance: many
CDR3nt: TGTGCCAGCAGCTTGGAGGCGGGAGGGCGCCCCTACGAGCAGTACTTC
CDR3aa: CASSLEAGGRPYEQYF

d_gene: TRBD2
j_gene: TRBJ2-1
v_gene: TRBV28
abundance: .
CDR3nt: TGTGCCAGCAGTTTGGGTAGCGGGAGTTACAATGAGCAGTTCTTC
CDR3aa: CASSLGSGSYNEQFF

d_gene: .
j_gene: TRBJ1-2
v_gene: TRBV28
abundance: .
CDR3nt: TGTGCCGGGGGAGGGAGAACTGGCTACACCTTC
CDR3aa: CAGGGRTGYTF

d_gene: .
j_gene: TRBJ2-5
v_gene: TRBV2
abundance: few
CDR3nt: TGTGCCAGCAGTTACCAATACAGAGAACAAGAGACCCAGTACTTC
CDR3aa: CASSYQYREQETQYF

d_gene: .
j_gene: TRBJ1-2
v_gene: TRBV29-1
abundance: few
CDR3nt: TGCAGCGGACAGAAAGACAACTATGGCTACACCTTC
CDR3aa: CSGQKDNYGYTF

d_gene: TRBD2
j_gene: TRBJ2-1
v_gene: TRBV5-1
abundance: .
CDR3nt: TGCGCCAGCAGCTTCGGACTAGCCCCGTTCAATGAGCAGTTCTTC
CDR3aa: CASSFGLAPFNEQFF

d_gene: .
j_gene: TRBJ1-3
v_gene: TRBV18
abundance: few
CDR3nt: TGTGCCAGCTCACCAACGTTCGGAAGGGGAACCTCTGGAAACACCATATATTTT
CDR3aa: CASSPTFGRGTSGNTIYF

d_gene: TRBD1
j_gene: TRBJ2-5
v_gene: TRBV7-3
abundance: .
CDR3nt: TGTGCCAGCAGCCCCACGGCACAGGGGGAGACCCAGTACTTC
CDR3aa: CASSPTAQGETQYF

d_gene: TRBD1
j_gene: TRBJ1-2
v_gene: TRBV14
abundance: .
CDR3nt: TGTGCCAGCAGCCAAACACAGACTGGACAGGGGAGCGGCTACACCTTC
CDR3aa: CASSQTQTGQGSGYTF

d_gene: TRBD1
j_gene: TRBJ1-4
v_gene: TRBV7-9
abundance: .
CDR3nt: TGTGCCAGCAGCTTACAGGGGGCTTCTAATGAAAAACTGTTTTTT
CDR3aa: CASSLQGASNEKLFF

d_gene: TRBD2
j_gene: TRBJ2-1
v_gene: TRBV18
abundance: many
CDR3nt: TGTGCCAGCTCACCACCGGGACTAGCGGGAGTGGGGGACAATGAGCAGTTCTTC
CDR3aa: CASSPPGLAGVGDNEQFF

d_gene: TRBD1
j_gene: TRBJ1-4
v_gene: TRBV7-9
abundance: .
CDR3nt: TGTGCCAGCAGCCTTACCGACAGGGCGATTAATGAAAAACTGTTTTTT
CDR3aa: CASSLTDRAINEKLFF

d_gene: TRBD1
j_gene: TRBJ1-4
v_gene: TRBV4-2
abundance: few
CDR3nt: TGTGCCGCAAAAAGCGACAGGGGAAATGAAAAACTGTTTTTT
CDR3aa: CAAKSDRGNEKLFF

d_gene: .
j_gene: TRBJ1-2
v_gene: TRBV4-3
abundance: .
CDR3nt: TGCGCCAGCAGCCAAGCAGGCTATGGCTACACCTTC
CDR3aa: CASSQAGYGYTF

d_gene: .
j_gene: TRBJ2-3
v_gene: TRBV7-3
abundance: .
CDR3nt: TGTGCCAGCAGCTCGGACAACGGGGATACGCAGTATTTT
CDR3aa: CASSSDNGDTQYF

d_gene: TRBD2
j_gene: TRBJ2-5
v_gene: TRBV5-4
abundance: .
CDR3nt: TGTGCCAGCAGACGGCAGGGAGGGCTAGCGGGAGTGGTGCCAGAGACCCAGTACTTC
CDR3aa: CASRRQGGLAGVVPETQYF

d_gene: .
j_gene: TRBJ2-1
v_gene: TRBV5-1
abundance: .
CDR3nt: TGCGCCAGCAGCAAAACCGGGCTGACGGAGGGGAATGAGCAGTTCTTC
CDR3aa: CASSKTGLTEGNEQFF

d_gene: TRBD2
j_gene: TRBJ2-1
v_gene: TRBV2
abundance: few
CDR3nt: TGTGCCAGCAGAGGACTAGCGGGACTTTACAATGAGCAGTTCTTC
CDR3aa: CASRGLAGLYNEQFF

d_gene: TRBD1
j_gene: TRBJ1-5
v_gene: TRBV19
abundance: few
CDR3nt: TGTGCCAGTAGTAGCACCGGGACAGTCAATCAGCCCCAGCATTTT
CDR3aa: CASSSTGTVNQPQHF

d_gene: TRBD2
j_gene: TRBJ2-7
v_gene: TRBV7-2
abundance: few
CDR3nt: TGTGCCAGCAGCGAGACCGGGACTAAAGACTACGAGCAGTACTTC
CDR3aa: CASSETGTKDYEQYF

d_gene: TRBD1
j_gene: TRBJ1-4
v_gene: TRBV7-9
abundance: .
CDR3nt: TGTGCCAGCAGCTCTACAGGGGGCCTAAGTGAAAAACTGTTTTTT
CDR3aa: CASSSTGGLSEKLFF

d_gene: .
j_gene: TRBJ1-2
v_gene: TRBV11-1
abundance: few
CDR3nt: TGTGCCAGCAGCCCCGGGGACTATGGCTACACCTTC
CDR3aa: CASSPGDYGYTF

d_gene: .
j_gene: TRBJ1-4
v_gene: TRBV15
abundance: .
CDR3nt: TGTGCCACCAGCAGAGATCTGGGGGGAAAGGAAAAACTGTTTTTT
CDR3aa: CATSRDLGGKEKLFF

d_gene: .
j_gene: TRBJ2-3
v_gene: TRBV7-3
abundance: .
CDR3nt: TGTGCCAGCAGCCTCACTAGCATGAGCACAGATACGCAGTATTTT
CDR3aa: CASSLTSMSTDTQYF

d_gene: .
j_gene: TRBJ2-5
v_gene: TRBV28
abundance: few
CDR3nt: TGTGCCAGCAACTGGCGGGAAGCACAAGAGACCCAGTACTTC
CDR3aa: CASNWREAQETQYF

d_gene: TRBD2
j_gene: TRBJ2-3
v_gene: TRBV28
abundance: few
CDR3nt: TGTGCCAGCAGGGGGGCGGCTAGCGGGATTATTTGGACGCAGTATTTT
CDR3aa: CASRGAASGIIWTQYF

d_gene: TRBD1
j_gene: TRBJ2-1
v_gene: TRBV27
abundance: few
CDR3nt: TGTGCCAGCAGTTTACAGGGGGTAAACAATGAGCAGTTCTTC
CDR3aa: CASSLQGVNNEQFF

d_gene: .
j_gene: TRBJ1-1
v_gene: TRBV7-9
abundance: once
CDR3nt: TGTGCCAGCAGCCCGACAGTAAGTGGCACTGAAGCTTTCTTT
CDR3aa: CASSPTVSGTEAFF

d_gene: TRBD1
j_gene: TRBJ2-2
v_gene: TRBV29-1
abundance: .
CDR3nt: TGCAGCGTTACAATCTTTGGACAGGATTACACCGGGGAGCTGTTTTTT
CDR3aa: CSVTIFGQDYTGELFF

d_gene: .
j_gene: TRBJ2-3
v_gene: TRBV16
abundance: few
CDR3nt: TGTGCCAGCAGCGGACAGGGAGGGCCAGATACGCAGTATTTT
CDR3aa: CASSGQGGPDTQYF

d_gene: .
j_gene: TRBJ2-3
v_gene: TRBV2
abundance: .
CDR3nt: TGTGCCAGCAGTGGGTCTGGAGCAATTGCAGATACGCAGTATTTT
CDR3aa: CASSGSGAIADTQYF

d_gene: .
j_gene: TRBJ2-5
v_gene: TRBV19
abundance: few
CDR3nt: TGTGCCAGCCGAACAGGGACGGCAATGGACGGGGAGACCCAGTACTTC
CDR3aa: CASRTGTAMDGETQYF

d_gene: .
j_gene: TRBJ1-1
v_gene: TRBV9
abundance: .
CDR3nt: TGTGCCAGCAGCGCCCAAACAGGGACGGGCACTGAAGCTTTCTTT
CDR3aa: CASSAQTGTGTEAFF

d_gene: TRBD1
j_gene: TRBJ2-7
v_gene: TRBV6-5
abundance: .
CDR3nt: TGTGCCAGCAGTTACAGGGACAGCTACGAGCAGTACTTC
CDR3aa: CASSYRDSYEQYF